The 28 T cell receptor beta chains in this list originate from one sample, sequenced in a study of shared clonotypes between healthy human individuals (dated by TCRdb to the early 2020s). The library was obtained by the immunoSEQ multiplex PCR assay. TCRdb took over this immuneACCESS table, retaining in-frame rearrangements with V and J assigned. Such tables are incomplete; in checked studies, under half of the missing clones stem from an unresolved V gene, and the remainder is unexplained. Present in this sample are fewer than 650,000 clones, 75% to 85% of which were seen just once. 13% of the sample is taken by the ten largest. Sequencing input: PBMCs. Source of these receptors: a middle-aged woman in good health. Some clones in this sample may be carry-over from other donors' samples.

This clone was detected only a few times. V and J are TRBV18 and TRBJ2-6, with D unresolved. Germline V gene sequence: CDR1 KGHSH, CDR2 LQKENI. V gave up 8 bases and J gave up 0 bases, with 8 bases separating them. This CDR3 is 14 amino acids long. The DNA of the CDR3 is TGTGCCAGCCCGAGTCCCTCTGGGGCCAACGTCCTGACTTTC. Its translation: CASPSPSGANVLTF.

The genes are TRBV2 and TRBJ2-5; possibly TRBD2 for D (5 bases). Trimming stripped 0 bases from V and 8 bases from J, with 10 bases between. The length of the CDR3 is 13 residues. Per the germline V gene, CDR1 is SNHLY and CDR2 is FYNNEI. CDR3: CASSEALSATQYF. CDR3 nucleotide sequence: TGTGCCAGCAGTGAAGCGCTTAGCGCTACCCAGTACTTC.

The V call is TRBV28, the J call TRBJ1-5; D possibly corresponds to TRBD1 (5 bases). CDR1 MDHEN and CDR2 SYDVKM come from the germline V gene. This CDR3 has 14 amino acids. V dropped 8 bases and J dropped 4 bases, with 15 bases sitting between them. CDR3 residues: CASSSGTGNQPQHF. In DNA, the CDR3 is TGTGCCAGCTCCAGTGGGACCGGTAATCAGCCCCAGCATTTT.

J is TRBJ2-1 and V is TRBV7-3; 7 nucleotides align to TRBD2. V shed 5 bases, J shed 0 bases, and the junction held 4 bases outside the gene matches. The CDR3 has 15 residues. CDR1 is SGHTA, CDR2 FQGTGA, per germline. In nucleotides, the CDR3 is TGTGCCAGCAGCCCAACTAGCGCCTCCTACAATGAGCAGTTCTTC. Its protein is CASSPTSASYNEQFF.

V usage is TRBV30 and J usage is TRBJ2-2, with D unresolved. CDR1 and CDR2 from the germline V gene are GTSNPN and SVGIG (reference sequence). The CDR3 is 14 residues long. Trimming left V 1 base short and J 0 bases short, with 6 bases between. The CDR3 bases are TGTGCCTGGAGTGAAGGGCCGAACACCGGGGAGCTGTTTTTT. Translating it yields CAWSEGPNTGELFF.

CDR3 DNA sequence: TGTGCCAGCAGCGCCTCAGGGTCAGGGACCCAGTACTTC. Its protein product is CASSASGSGTQYF. This sequence joins TRBV9 and TRBJ2-5; D is possibly TRBD1 (5 bases). CDR1 is SGDLS, CDR2 YYNGEE, per germline. Trimming left V 3 bases short and J 7 bases short, with 13 bases between. This CDR3 is 13 amino acids long.

The V and J genes are TRBV11-1 and TRBJ1-1; 7 bases are a match to TRBD1. CDR1 SGHAT and CDR2 FQDESV come from the germline V gene (reference sequence). The CDR3 is made up of 14 amino acids. V gave up 6 bases and J gave up 0 bases; unmatched junction bases: 4. CDR3 residues: CASRPQGLNTEAFF. Written as DNA, the CDR3 is TGTGCCAGCAGACCACAGGGGCTGAACACTGAAGCTTTCTTT.

The chain uses TRBV7-3 and TRBJ2-5, with D maybe TRBD1 (6 bases). CDR1 is SGHTA, CDR2 FQGTGA, per germline. CDR3 length equals 15 residues. V lost 5 bases and J 0 bases, leaving 13 bases between the germline ends. The CDR3 sequence: CASSLRTVYQETQYF. CDR3 coding DNA: TGTGCCAGCAGCCTCCGGACAGTCTACCAAGAGACCCAGTACTTC.

The chain couples TRBV6-1 to TRBJ2-5, with 7 bases fitting TRBD1. Germline V gene lookup returns CDR1 MNHNS and CDR2 SASEGT. V trimming: 6 bases; J trimming: 3 bases; junction bases outside the gene matches: 7. CDR3 length: 14 amino acids. CDR3 DNA sequence: TGTGCCAGCAGCAAGACAGGGTTGAAAGAGACCCAGTACTTC. Its translation is CASSKTGLKETQYF.

This clone was seen only a few times. The chain combines TRBV7-8 with TRBJ1-1; D not certain. Deletions cut 5 bases from V and 2 bases from J, with 6 bases between. CDR1 is SGHVS, CDR2 FQNEAQ, per germline. This CDR3 has 12 amino acids. CDR3 protein: CASSRDNTEAFF. The CDR3 region has the DNA TGTGCCAGCAGCAGGGATAACACTGAAGCTTTCTTT.

This chain links TRBV7-9 with TRBJ2-1; tentatively, D is TRBD2 (6 bases). The germline gives CDR1 SEHNR, CDR2 FQNEAQ (reference sequence). Trimming cost V 1 base and J 12 bases, with 19 bases left between them. This CDR3 has 15 residues. CDR3 sequence: CASSLVDNRLGRQFF. For the CDR3, the DNA is TGTGCCAGCAGCTTAGTGGACAACCGACTAGGCAGGCAGTTCTTC. Full variable domain (missing parts from reference TRBV7-9 and TRBJ2-1): DTGVSQNPRHKITKRGQNVTFRCDPISEHNRLYWYRQTLGQGPEFLTYFQNEAQLEKSRLLSDRFSAERPKGSFSTLEIQRTEQGDSAMYLCASSLVDNRLGRQFFGPGTRLTVL.

The genes are TRBV28 and TRBJ2-7; possible D gene TRBD2, 6 bases. Germline V gene lookup returns CDR1 MDHEN and CDR2 SYDVKM. The CDR3 is 14 amino acids. The V gene lost 3 bases and the J gene lost 3 bases, with 12 bases spanning the gap. CDR3 sequence: CASSFVGGVYEQYF. The CDR3 bases are TGTGCCAGCAGTTTTGTGGGAGGCGTCTACGAGCAGTACTTC.

The rearrangement uses TRBV5-4 and TRBJ2-1, with 7 nucleotides matching TRBD2. Trimming removed 5 bases from V and 4 bases from J; junction bases left unmatched: 9. This CDR3 spans 15 amino acids. Germline loops: CDR1 SGHNT, CDR2 YYREEE (reference sequence). This chain's CDR3 is CASRSPSGSYNEQFF. CDR3 in DNA: TGTGCCAGCAGGTCACCTAGCGGCTCTTACAATGAGCAGTTCTTC.

The table lists this clone with a few counts. This chain uses TRBV6-1 with TRBJ2-5; D call uncertain. Germline CDR1 reads MNHNS; CDR2 reads SASEGT. Trimming cost V 7 bases and J 2 bases, with 11 bases left between them. This CDR3 has 13 amino acids. In DNA form, the CDR3 reads TGTGCCAGCATGGTCAACATGCAAGAGACCCAGTACTTC. Translation: CASMVNMQETQYF.

The DNA for the CDR3 is TGTGCCAGCAGTATTTCCCCCAAACACAATGAGCAGTTCTTC. Its protein product is CASSISPKHNEQFF. The chain links TRBV27 to TRBJ2-1; D not certain. V dropped 5 bases and J dropped 5 bases, with 13 bases sitting between them. The germline V gene has CDR1 MNHEY and CDR2 SMNVEV (reference sequence). CDR3 size: 14 residues.

This clone showed up just a few times. The rearrangement uses TRBV6-1 and TRBJ2-5; the match to TRBD1 covers 11 bases. With 7 bases clipped from V and 5 bases from J, the junction kept 3 bases outside the gene matches. CDR3 length: 13 amino acids. CDR1 MNHNS and CDR2 SASEGT come from the germline V gene. CDR3 sequence: CASTRDRGETQYF. The CDR3 DNA is TGTGCCAGCACCAGGGACAGGGGGGAGACCCAGTACTTC.

The rearrangement uses TRBV29-1 and TRBJ1-3, with 12 bases matching TRBD1. The V gene's germline CDR1 is SQVTM and CDR2 ANQGSEA. V shed 8 bases, J shed 5 bases, and the junction held 4 bases outside the gene matches. The CDR3 is made up of 13 amino acids. CDR3 sequence (DNA): TGCAGCACGCGGGACAGGGGGCGAAACACCATATATTTT. The encoded protein is CSTRDRGRNTIYF.

In its sample, this clone was seen once. J is TRBJ1-1 and V is TRBV9; the D gene is possibly TRBD1 (5 bases). V dropped 2 bases and J dropped 1 base, with 9 bases sitting between them. The CDR3 consists of 14 residues. Germline values: CDR1 SGDLS, CDR2 YYNGEE. This chain's CDR3 is CASSVGPSNTEAFF. In DNA form, the CDR3 reads TGTGCCAGCAGCGTGGGACCCTCGAACACTGAAGCTTTCTTT.

CDR3 coding DNA: TGTGCCAGCAGTGAACTGGTCGCCACCTACGAGCAGTACTTC. It specifies CASSELVATYEQYF. The rearrangement joins TRBV6-1 to TRBJ2-7; D is uncertain. V was cut by 2 bases and J by 2 bases, with 10 bases left in between. This CDR3 region has 14 residues. Germline CDR1 MNHNS, CDR2 SASEGT.

The chain couples TRBV5-4 to TRBJ1-1; D is unresolved. V was cut by 3 bases and J by 0 bases, with 12 bases left in between. The CDR3 loop spans 15 amino acids. Per the germline V gene, CDR1 is SGHNT and CDR2 is YYREEE (reference sequence). CDR3 region: CASSWGGSMNTEAFF. The CDR3 nucleotides are TGTGCCAGCAGCTGGGGAGGGAGCATGAACACTGAAGCTTTCTTT.

This CDR3 is CASSWDSNSGANVLTF. Written as DNA, the CDR3 is TGTGCCAGCAGTTGGGACAGCAACTCTGGGGCCAACGTCCTGACTTTC. The gene calls are TRBV2 and TRBJ2-6, with TRBD1 matching over 7 bases. Germline V CDR1 and CDR2: SNHLY, FYNNEI. The ends lost 5 bases at V and 0 bases at J; junction bases unmatched: 4. The CDR3 consists of 16 residues.

DNA for the CDR3: TGTGCCAGCAGCCACCCGGGGCGCACAGAGACCCAGTACTTC. It encodes CASSHPGRTETQYF. The V and J genes are TRBV11-3 and TRBJ2-5; D tentatively fits TRBD1 or TRBD2 (5 bases each). The CDR3 is made up of 14 amino acids. V was trimmed by 5 bases and J by 4 bases, leaving 14 bases between them. Germline values: CDR1 SGHNT, CDR2 YENEEA.

This chain joins TRBV18 and TRBJ1-2; D remains ambiguous. V lost 0 bases to trimming and J lost 2 bases, with 10 bases between them. Germline V gives CDR1 KGHSH, CDR2 LQKENI. CDR3 size: 15 residues. CDR3 protein: CASSPPRGENYGYTF. CDR3 DNA: TGTGCCAGCTCACCACCGCGGGGTGAGAACTATGGCTACACCTTC.

The V call is TRBV4-3, the J call TRBJ2-3; a weak D match, TRBD2 (6 bases). V lost 4 bases to trimming and J lost 4 bases, with 18 bases between them. The V gene's germline CDR1 is LGHNA and CDR2 YSLEER. The CDR3 runs 16 residues. CDR3 nucleotides: TGCGCCAGCAGCCCATCGATCGGGAGTGGGGCAGATACGCAGTATTTT. It encodes CASSPSIGSGADTQYF.

Remarks on this clone: The same CDR3 is also encoded by other DNA sequences in this sample. The J gene is TRBJ2-7, the V gene TRBV7-9; D not resolved. This CDR3 is 11 amino acids long. Germline V gives CDR1 SEHNR, CDR2 FQNEAQ (reference sequence). V was cut by 5 bases and J by 3 bases, with 5 bases left in between. This chain's CDR3 is CASSPGYEQYF. The CDR3 nucleotides read TGTGCCAGCAGCCCTGGCTACGAGCAGTACTTC.

The V gene is TRBV10-2, the J gene TRBJ1-6; 12 nucleotides agree with TRBD1. Germline CDR1 reads WSHSY; CDR2 reads SAAADI. The CDR3 runs to 17 residues. V was clipped by 6 bases and J by 8 bases; unmatched bases: 11. CDR3 nucleotides: TGCGCCAGCAGACTCTCCCGGGACAGGGGGCCTGATTCACCCCTCCACTTT. It is translated as CASRLSRDRGPDSPLHF.

The V and J genes are TRBV29-1 and TRBJ1-1; D is undetermined. With 6 bases removed from V and 0 bases from J, the gap between germline ends came to 5 bases. CDR1 is SQVTM, CDR2 ANQGSEA, per germline. The CDR3 has 11 residues. As DNA, the CDR3 is TGCAGCGTGCCTATGAACACTGAAGCTTTCTTT. Protein: CSVPMNTEAFF.

V and J are TRBV5-1 and TRBJ2-7; D may be TRBD2 (6 bases). V was trimmed by 2 bases and J by 4 bases, leaving 13 bases between them. Germline loops: CDR1 SGHRS, CDR2 YFSETQ. This CDR3 has 14 residues. This CDR3 is CASSFTPGEYEQYF. The CDR3 DNA reads TGCGCCAGCAGCTTCACTCCGGGGGAATACGAGCAGTACTTC.